These T cell receptor beta chains were read from a single sample in a study of blood T cells in healthy people across ages. One entry per CDR3 protein, called by TCRdb with MiXCR from the 5' RACE reads. The table lists roughly 1,000,000 distinct CDR3 sequences, roughly 24% of them singletons, with approximately 0.71% in the top ten. These sequences were also reported in another study, on T cells of mothers and their children.

Material: blood. The receptors originated from a girl aged 2 to 9 in good health. Both conserved end residues are part of each CDR3. Each record gives: J gene, D gene, V gene, clone size, CDR3 protein, CDR3 DNA. The D gene is left open where the match is weak. Rows may omit the clone size; those that give it use once, few, many or a size class.

>TRBJ2-6|NA|TRBV18|NA
CASSNLRRASGANVLTF
TGTGCCAGCTCGAACCTTAGACGGGCCTCTGGGGCCAACGTCCTGACTTTC
>TRBJ2-5|NA|TRBV25-1|few
CASSEWSLETQYF
TGTGCCAGCAGTGAATGGTCCCTGGAGACCCAGTACTTC
>TRBJ1-2|TRBD1|TRBV6-1|NA
CASRGQWPNYGYTF
TGTGCCAGCAGGGGACAGTGGCCTAACTATGGCTACACCTTC
>TRBJ2-7|NA|TRBV4-1|few
CASSQGRDSSYEQYF
TGCGCCAGCAGCCAAGGGCGGGACAGTTCCTACGAGCAGTACTTC
>TRBJ1-1|NA|TRBV4-2|few
CASSQEDSFRTEAFF
TGTGCCAGCAGCCAAGAAGACAGCTTTCGTACTGAAGCTTTCTTT
>TRBJ2-5|TRBD1|TRBV29-1|NA
CSVEGQGWEETQYF
TGCAGCGTTGAAGGACAGGGTTGGGAGGAGACCCAGTACTTC
>TRBJ1-2|NA|TRBV9|few
CASSPRAAKGEHYTF
TGTGCCAGCAGCCCTCGGGCCGCGAAGGGGGAACACTACACCTTC
>TRBJ2-4|NA|TRBV15|NA
CATSRDSSDGKNIQYF
TGTGCCACCAGCAGAGATAGTTCGGACGGCAAAAACATTCAGTACTTC
>TRBJ1-1|NA|TRBV12-5|NA
CASGLVRETEAFF
TGTGCTAGTGGTTTGGTCCGGGAGACTGAAGCTTTCTTT
>TRBJ2-5|TRBD1|TRBV24-1|NA
CATSESRGPGETQYF
TGTGCCACCAGTGAGTCCAGGGGGCCCGGGGAGACCCAGTACTTC
>TRBJ2-7|NA|TRBV6-6|NA
CASRKLSAGTLEQYF
TGTGCCAGCAGAAAATTATCGGCGGGTACCCTAGAGCAGTACTTC
>TRBJ1-4|NA|TRBV3-1|NA
CASSRHRATNEKLFF
TGTGCCAGCAGCCGCCACAGAGCAACTAATGAAAAACTGTTTTTT
>TRBJ1-1|NA|TRBV6-6|NA
CASSYERSEAFF
TGTGCCAGCAGTTACGAGCGCTCTGAAGCTTTCTTT
>TRBJ1-5|NA|TRBV21-1|NA
CASSKALTGNSNQPQHF
TGTGCCAGCAGCAAGGCGTTGACAGGCAATAGCAATCAGCCCCAGCATTTT
>TRBJ2-5|NA|TRBV20-1|NA
CSGTSGETQYF
TGCAGTGGCACATCTGGGGAGACCCAGTACTTC
>TRBJ2-1|NA|TRBV7-9|NA
CASTARDFPREQFF
TGTGCCAGCACCGCCCGGGACTTCCCACGTGAGCAGTTCTTC
>TRBJ1-1|TRBD1|TRBV5-1|NA
CASSPVGRGQLDTEAFF
TGCGCCAGCTCCCCGGTTGGGAGGGGGCAACTGGACACTGAAGCTTTCTTT
>TRBJ2-5|TRBD1|TRBV12-3/TRBV12-4|few
CASSLQDRERTQYF
TGTGCCAGCAGTTTACAGGACAGGGAACGAACCCAGTACTTC
>TRBJ2-1|NA|TRBV5-1|NA
CASSLRAGLRASVDEQFF
TGCGCCAGCAGCCTCCGAGCGGGCTTGCGAGCCTCAGTGGATGAGCAGTTCTTC
>TRBJ2-7|NA|TRBV5-6|NA
CASSWDPGTYEQYF
TGTGCCAGCAGCTGGGACCCGGGAACCTACGAGCAGTACTTC
>TRBJ2-7|NA|TRBV6-2/TRBV6-3|few
CASSLTGTYGEQYF
TGTGCCAGCAGTTTAACCGGGACCTACGGCGAGCAGTACTTC
>TRBJ2-1|NA|TRBV6-2/TRBV6-3|few
CASFSPRDFQFF
TGTGCCAGCTTTTCGCCCCGGGACTTCCAGTTCTTC
>TRBJ2-3|NA|TRBV6-6|few
CASSYSVGLLYF
TGTGCCAGCAGTTACTCTGTTGGCCTGCTGTATTTT
>TRBJ2-3|NA|TRBV7-2|few
CASSLVGTQYF
TGTGCCAGCAGCTTAGTGGGTACGCAGTATTTT
>TRBJ2-3|TRBD1|TRBV5-1|NA
CASSLDFRGGPVEDTQYF
TGCGCCAGCAGCTTGGATTTTCGAGGGGGCCCGGTTGAAGATACGCAGTATTTT
>TRBJ2-1|TRBD2|TRBV15|few
CATSGRPSGGNEQFF
TGTGCCACCAGCGGGCGGCCCAGCGGGGGCAATGAGCAGTTCTTC
>TRBJ1-6|NA|TRBV19|few
CASLDSERPYSPLHF
TGTGCCAGTTTGGACAGCGAGAGACCTTATTCACCCCTCCACTTT
>TRBJ2-1|NA|TRBV6-6|NA
CASNRPGLYEQFF
TGTGCCAGCAACCGACCGGGACTCTATGAGCAGTTCTTC
>TRBJ1-6|NA|TRBV28|NA
CASSLWVGRRPNSPLHF
TGTGCCAGCAGTTTATGGGTGGGCAGACGACCCAATTCACCCCTCCACTTT
>TRBJ1-5|NA|TRBV6-6|NA
CASSPSWASSQPQHF
TGTGCCAGCAGCCCTTCGTGGGCTTCGAGCCAGCCCCAGCATTTT
>TRBJ1-1|NA|TRBV3-1|NA
CASSQKSVMSFSTEAFF
TGTGCCAGCAGCCAAAAATCCGTGATGAGTTTCTCCACTGAAGCTTTCTTT
>TRBJ2-3|TRBD2|TRBV7-2|NA
CASSLVSSGGTDTQYF
TGTGCCAGCAGCTTAGTTTCCAGCGGGGGCACAGATACGCAGTATTTT
>TRBJ1-1|NA|TRBV4-1|NA
CASSQVGGVMNTEAFF
TGCGCCAGCAGCCAAGTAGGGGGAGTTATGAACACTGAAGCTTTCTTT